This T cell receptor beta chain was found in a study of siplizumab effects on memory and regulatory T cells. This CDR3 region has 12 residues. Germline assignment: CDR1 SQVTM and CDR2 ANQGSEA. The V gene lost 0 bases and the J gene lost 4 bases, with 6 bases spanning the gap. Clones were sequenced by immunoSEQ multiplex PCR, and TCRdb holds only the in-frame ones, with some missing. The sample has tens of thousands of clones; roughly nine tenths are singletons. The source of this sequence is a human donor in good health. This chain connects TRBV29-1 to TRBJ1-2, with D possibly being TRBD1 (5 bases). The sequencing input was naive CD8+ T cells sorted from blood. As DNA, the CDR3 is TGCAGCGTTGAAGATGACAGCTATGGCTACACCTTC. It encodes CSVEDDSYGYTF. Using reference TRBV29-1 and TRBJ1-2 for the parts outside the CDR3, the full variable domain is SAVISQKPSRDICQRGTSLTIQCQVDSQVTMMFWYRQQPGQSLTLIATANQGSEATYESGFVIDKFPISRPNLTFSTLTVSNMSPEDSSIYLCSVEDDSYGYTFGSGTRLTVV.